The T cell receptor beta chain described here comes from a study of blood T cell repertoires in COVID-19 (dated by TCRdb to between 2020 and 2021). Background for the entire study: Samples from collaborators originated in the United States, Italy and Spain and spanned both the acute and convalescent phases of COVID-19. Subjects who had been exposed to COVID-19, were actively infected with it, or had recovered from it provided the deeply sampled blood TCRbeta repertoires that made up the dataset. The material from the prospective study consisted of cDNA or gDNA derived from T cells, B-cell-depleted T cells, or PBMCs. The samples were drawn from two sources: the first 160 participants of the ongoing ImmuneRACE study, and 1,200 or so subjects contributed by 6 global collaborators. A de-identified subject ID, COVID-19 status, age in years and sex were almost always included in the sample metadata. A freely available public database, intended as a resource for researchers studying the immune response to SARS-CoV-2, is where the repertoires were released. HLA class I and class II types, where available, came from metadata supplied by the sample provider rather than from assay-based typing.

Whole blood was collected in K2EDTA tubes by collaborating institutions according to the institutions' own protocols. For TCRbeta analysis, collaborators shipped samples as frozen whole blood, isolated PBMCs, or DNA extracted from either of those sample types. The germline V gene supplies CDR1 MGHRA and CDR2 YSYEKL. The CDR3 spans 16 residues, from the cysteine through the phenylalanine. Only CDR3 DNA is held: 48 bases, read in frame from base 1. V trim: 0 bases; J trim: 5 bases; unmatched bases: 4. General conclusions and limits of the study: The amount of clinical and demographic metadata varied by source and participant and was provided uncurated.

TCRbeta CDR3 regions were amplified from genomic DNA by means of the immunoSEQ Assay, a bias-controlled multiplex PCR. The published analysis was carried out like this. The number of nucleated cells in each sample was estimated by amplification of reference gene primers within the assay. To quantify the absolute abundance of each unique TCRbeta CDR3 rearrangement, sequence reads were collapsed and filtered. For each sample, productive Simpson clonality was calculated as the square root of Simpson's diversity index over productive rearrangements. The source is immuneACCESS, and TCRdb retained only in-frame sequences with V and J called. Part of the clones is not carried over; for the studies checked, unresolved V genes explain less than half of this, and the remainder is unexplained. That table is the source of V, J and clone size, and D and trimming were worked out from the DNA. Across this sample there are 250,000 to 350,000 clones, with 86% seen only once. The ten biggest clones cover roughly 1.6% of the sample.

About this clone: No antigen is known for it. There are no base qualities to consult, and no much larger clone falls within one base.

The sequenced sample consisted of peripheral blood. The origin of this receptor is a woman between 45 and 65 years old with acute or convalescent COVID-19. Recombination linked TRBV4-1 to TRBJ2-3; TRBD2 lines up with 11 middle nucleotides. The DNA sequence follows: TGCGCCAGCAGCCAAGAACTAGCGGGAGCTGTAGATACGCAGTATTTT. This sequence encodes CASSQELAGAVDTQYF.